This TCR beta chain was captured in a study of T cell responses to AZD1222 COVID-19 vaccine. The germline CDR1 and CDR2 sequences are MGHRA and YSYEKL. This CDR3 is 14 amino acids long. Trimming stripped 1 base from V and 2 bases from J, with 9 bases between. TCRdb keeps only in-frame clones here, not all; method: immunoSEQ multiplex PCR. Of fewer than 150,000 clones listed, roughly 91% are singletons. The receptor's source is an adult who received the AZD1222 COVID-19 vaccine. V and J are TRBV4-1 and TRBJ2-7, with D maybe TRBD1 (6 bases). The input for sequencing was peripheral blood, taken 28 days after the second AZD1222 dose. The CDR3 DNA sequence: TGCGCCAGCAGCCAAGGGCAGGGGACCTACGAGCAGTACTTC. This translates into CASSQGQGTYEQYF.